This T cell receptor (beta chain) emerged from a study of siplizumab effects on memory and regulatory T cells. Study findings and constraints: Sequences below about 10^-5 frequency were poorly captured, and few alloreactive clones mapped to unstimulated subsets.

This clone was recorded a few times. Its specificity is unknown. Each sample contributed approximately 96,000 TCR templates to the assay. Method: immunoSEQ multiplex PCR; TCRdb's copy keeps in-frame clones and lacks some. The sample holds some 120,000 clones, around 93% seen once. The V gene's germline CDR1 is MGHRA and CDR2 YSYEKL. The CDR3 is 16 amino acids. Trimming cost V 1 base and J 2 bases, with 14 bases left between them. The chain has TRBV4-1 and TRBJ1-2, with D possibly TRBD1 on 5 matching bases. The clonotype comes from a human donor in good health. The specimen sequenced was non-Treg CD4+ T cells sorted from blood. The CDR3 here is CASSQGSGTGNYGYTF. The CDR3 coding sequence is TGCGCCAGCAGCCAAGGGAGTGGGACGGGGAACTATGGCTACACCTTC.